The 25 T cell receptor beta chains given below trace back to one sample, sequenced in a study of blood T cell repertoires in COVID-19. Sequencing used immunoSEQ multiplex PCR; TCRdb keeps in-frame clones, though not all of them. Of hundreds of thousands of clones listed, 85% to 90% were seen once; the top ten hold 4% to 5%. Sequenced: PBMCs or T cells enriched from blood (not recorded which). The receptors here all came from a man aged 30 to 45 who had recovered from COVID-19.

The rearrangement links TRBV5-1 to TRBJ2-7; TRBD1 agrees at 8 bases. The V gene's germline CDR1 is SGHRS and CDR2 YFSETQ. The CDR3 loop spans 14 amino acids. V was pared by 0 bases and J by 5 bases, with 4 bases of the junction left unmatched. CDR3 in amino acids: CASSLGQGFNEQYF. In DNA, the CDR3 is TGCGCCAGCAGCTTGGGACAGGGGTTTAACGAGCAGTACTTC. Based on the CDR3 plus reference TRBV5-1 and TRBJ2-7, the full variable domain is KAGVTQTPRYLIKTRGQQVTLSCSPISGHRSVSWYQQTPGQGLQFLFEYFSETQRNKGNFPGRFSGRQFSNSRSEMNVSTLELGDSALYLCASSLGQGFNEQYFGPGTRLTVT.

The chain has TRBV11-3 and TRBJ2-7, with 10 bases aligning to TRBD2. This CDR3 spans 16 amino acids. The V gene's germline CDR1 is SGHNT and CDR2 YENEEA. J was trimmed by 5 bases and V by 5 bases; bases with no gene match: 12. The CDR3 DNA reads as TGTGCCAGCAGCCTATTCGGGCTAGCGGGAGAGGACGAGCAGTACTTC. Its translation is CASSLFGLAGEDEQYF.

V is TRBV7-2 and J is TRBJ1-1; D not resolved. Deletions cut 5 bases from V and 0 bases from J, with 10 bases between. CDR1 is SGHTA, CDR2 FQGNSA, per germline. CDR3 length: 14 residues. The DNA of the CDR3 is TGTGCCAGCAGCACCCTCGGGTTGAACACTGAAGCTTTCTTT. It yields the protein CASSTLGLNTEAFF.

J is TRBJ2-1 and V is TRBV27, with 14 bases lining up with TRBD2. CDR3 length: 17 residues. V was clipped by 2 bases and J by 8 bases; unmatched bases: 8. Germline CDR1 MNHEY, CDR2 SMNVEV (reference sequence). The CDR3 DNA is TGTGCCAGCAGTTTACCTGGGACTAGCGGGAGAGGGGATGAGCAGTTCTTC. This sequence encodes CASSLPGTSGRGDEQFF.

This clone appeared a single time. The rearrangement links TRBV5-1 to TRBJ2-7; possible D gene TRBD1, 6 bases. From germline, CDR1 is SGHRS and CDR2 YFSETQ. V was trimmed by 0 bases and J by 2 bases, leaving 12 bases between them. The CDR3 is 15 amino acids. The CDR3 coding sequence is TGCGCCAGCAGCTTGGAAGTCGCAGGGGCCTACGAGCAGTACTTC. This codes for CASSLEVAGAYEQYF.

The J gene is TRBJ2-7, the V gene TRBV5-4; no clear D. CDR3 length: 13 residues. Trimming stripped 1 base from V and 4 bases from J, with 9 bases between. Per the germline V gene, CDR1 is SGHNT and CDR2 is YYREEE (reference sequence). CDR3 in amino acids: CASSLFRGYEQYF. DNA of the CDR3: TGTGCCAGCAGCTTGTTTAGAGGATACGAGCAGTACTTC.

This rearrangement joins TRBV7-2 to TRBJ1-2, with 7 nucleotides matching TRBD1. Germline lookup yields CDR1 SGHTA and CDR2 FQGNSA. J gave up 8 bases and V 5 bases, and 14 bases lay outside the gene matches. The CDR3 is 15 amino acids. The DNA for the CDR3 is TGTGCCAGCAGCCCCCCAGGGGGAAGCGCACACGGCTACACCTTC. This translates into CASSPPGGSAHGYTF.

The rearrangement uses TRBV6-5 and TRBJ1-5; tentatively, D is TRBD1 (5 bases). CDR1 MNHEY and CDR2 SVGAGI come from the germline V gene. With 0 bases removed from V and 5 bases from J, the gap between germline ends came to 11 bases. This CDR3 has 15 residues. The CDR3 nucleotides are TGTGCCAGCAGTTACTCGATACAGGCGGATCAGCCCCAGCATTTT. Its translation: CASSYSIQADQPQHF.

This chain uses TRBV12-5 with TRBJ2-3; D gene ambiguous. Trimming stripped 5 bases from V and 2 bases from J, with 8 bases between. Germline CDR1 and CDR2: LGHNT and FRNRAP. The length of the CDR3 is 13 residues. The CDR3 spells CASGPEFTDTQYF. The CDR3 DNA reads TGTGCTAGTGGTCCAGAATTCACAGATACGCAGTATTTT. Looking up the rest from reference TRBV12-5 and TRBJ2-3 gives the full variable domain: DARVTQTPRHKVTEMGQEVTMRCQPILGHNTVFWYRQTMMQGLELLAYFRNRAPLDDSGMPKDRFSAEMPDATLATLKIQPSEPRDSAVYFCASGPEFTDTQYFGPGTRLTVL.

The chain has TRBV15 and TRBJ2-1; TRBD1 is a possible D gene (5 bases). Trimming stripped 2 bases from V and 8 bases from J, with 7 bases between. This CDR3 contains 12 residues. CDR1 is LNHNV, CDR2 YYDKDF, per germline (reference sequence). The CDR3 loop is CATSRQGDEQFF. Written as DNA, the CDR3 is TGTGCCACCAGCAGACAGGGCGATGAGCAGTTCTTC.

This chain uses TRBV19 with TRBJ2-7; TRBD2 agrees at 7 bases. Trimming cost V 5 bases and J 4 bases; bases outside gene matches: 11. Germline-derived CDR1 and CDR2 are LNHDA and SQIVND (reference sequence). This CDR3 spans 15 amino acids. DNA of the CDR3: TGTGCCAGTAGTTGGTCTAGCGGCTTGGGGTACGAGCAGTACTTC. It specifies CASSWSSGLGYEQYF.

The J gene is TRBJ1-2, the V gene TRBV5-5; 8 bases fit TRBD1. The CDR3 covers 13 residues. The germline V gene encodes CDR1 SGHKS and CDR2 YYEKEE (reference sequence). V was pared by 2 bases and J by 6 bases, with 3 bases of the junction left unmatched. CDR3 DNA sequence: TGTGCCAGCAGCTTAGACAGGGGCGATGGCTACACCTTC. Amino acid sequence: CASSLDRGDGYTF.

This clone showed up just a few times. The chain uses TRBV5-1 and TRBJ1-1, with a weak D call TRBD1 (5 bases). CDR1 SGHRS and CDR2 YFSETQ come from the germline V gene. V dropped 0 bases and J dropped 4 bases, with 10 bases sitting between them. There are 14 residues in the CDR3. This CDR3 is CASSLEAGPTEAFF. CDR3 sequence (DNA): TGCGCCAGCAGCTTGGAGGCAGGGCCCACTGAAGCTTTCTTT.

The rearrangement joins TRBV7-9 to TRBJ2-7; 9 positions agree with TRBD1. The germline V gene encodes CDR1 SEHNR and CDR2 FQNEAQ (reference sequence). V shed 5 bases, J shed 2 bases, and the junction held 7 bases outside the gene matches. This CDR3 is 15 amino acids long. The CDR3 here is CASSLPGQGTYEQYF. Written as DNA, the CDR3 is TGTGCCAGCAGCCTCCCGGGACAGGGCACCTACGAGCAGTACTTC.

The CDR3 nucleotides are TGTGCCAGCAGCTTATGGAGGGGTGGCTACACCTTC. Residues: CASSLWRGGYTF. V usage is TRBV11-2 and J usage is TRBJ1-2, with D tentatively TRBD1 (5 bases). V shed 2 bases and J shed 7 bases, with 8 bases lying between them. The CDR3 contains 12 residues. Looked up from germline, CDR1 is SGHAT and CDR2 is FQNNGV.

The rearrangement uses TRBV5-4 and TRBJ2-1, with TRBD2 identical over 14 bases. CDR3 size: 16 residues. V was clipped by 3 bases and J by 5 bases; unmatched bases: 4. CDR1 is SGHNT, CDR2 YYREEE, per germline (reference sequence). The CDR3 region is CASSSPTSGGDNEQFF. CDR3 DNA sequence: TGTGCCAGCAGCTCACCGACTAGCGGGGGGGACAATGAGCAGTTCTTC.

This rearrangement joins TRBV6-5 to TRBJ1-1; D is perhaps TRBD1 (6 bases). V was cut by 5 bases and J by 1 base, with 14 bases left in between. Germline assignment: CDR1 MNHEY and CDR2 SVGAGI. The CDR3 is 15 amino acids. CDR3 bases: TGTGCCAGCAGTACCCCAGGGGCAGGGAACACTGAAGCTTTCTTT. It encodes CASSTPGAGNTEAFF.

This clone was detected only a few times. The CDR3, as DNA: TGCGCCAGCAGCCCGCTCGGCCGGGACAGGGGAAATTCACCCCTCCACTTT. This translates into CASSPLGRDRGNSPLHF. The V call is TRBV4-1, the J call TRBJ1-6; TRBD1 agrees at 10 bases. V was clipped by 4 bases and J by 7 bases; unmatched bases: 10. The germline gives CDR1 MGHRA, CDR2 YSYEKL. This CDR3 has 17 residues.

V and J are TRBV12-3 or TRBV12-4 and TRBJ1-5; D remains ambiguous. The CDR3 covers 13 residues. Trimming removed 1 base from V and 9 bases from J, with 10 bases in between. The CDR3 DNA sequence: TGTGCCAGCAGTTTAGACCGGAGCGCGCCCCAGCATTTT. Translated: CASSLDRSAPQHF.

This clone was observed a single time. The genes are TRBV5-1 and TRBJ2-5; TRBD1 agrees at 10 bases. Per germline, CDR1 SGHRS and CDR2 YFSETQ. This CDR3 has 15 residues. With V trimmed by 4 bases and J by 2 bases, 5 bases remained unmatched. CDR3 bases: TGCGCCAGCAGCCGGGACAGGGGACGGCAAGAGACCCAGTACTTC. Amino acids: CASSRDRGRQETQYF.

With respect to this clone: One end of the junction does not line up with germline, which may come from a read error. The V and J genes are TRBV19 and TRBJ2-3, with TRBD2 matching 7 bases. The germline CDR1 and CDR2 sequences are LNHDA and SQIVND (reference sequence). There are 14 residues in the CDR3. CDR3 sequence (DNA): TGTGCTAGTAGTTGGGAAGCGGGGACAGATACGCAGTATTTT. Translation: CASSWEAGTDTQYF.

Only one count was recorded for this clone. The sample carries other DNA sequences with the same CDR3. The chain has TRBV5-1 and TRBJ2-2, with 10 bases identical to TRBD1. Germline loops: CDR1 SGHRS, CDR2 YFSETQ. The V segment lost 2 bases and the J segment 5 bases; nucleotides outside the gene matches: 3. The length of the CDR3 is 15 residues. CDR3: CASSLGQGETGELFF. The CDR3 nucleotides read TGCGCCAGCAGCTTAGGACAGGGGGAGACCGGGGAGCTGTTTTTT.

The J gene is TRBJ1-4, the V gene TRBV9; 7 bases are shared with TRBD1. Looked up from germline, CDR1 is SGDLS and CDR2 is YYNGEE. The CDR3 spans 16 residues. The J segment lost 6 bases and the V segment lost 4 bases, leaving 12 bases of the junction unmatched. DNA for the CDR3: TGTGCCAGCAGCCCCGAACCGGGACAGACCGATGAAAAACTGTTTTTT. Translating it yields CASSPEPGQTDEKLFF. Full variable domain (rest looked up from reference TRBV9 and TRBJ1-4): DSGVTQTPKHLITATGQRVTLRCSPRSGDLSVYWYQQSLDQGLQFLIQYYNGEERAKGNILERFSAQQFPDLHSELNLSSLELGDSALYFCASSPEPGQTDEKLFFGSGTQLSVL.

The chain's CDR3 is CASSQEPSGTTGELFF. CDR3 DNA: TGCGCCAGCAGCCAAGAACCGAGCGGGACCACCGGGGAGCTGTTTTTT. The rearrangement uses TRBV4-1 and TRBJ2-2, with 7 bases lining up with TRBD2. Germline CDR1 and CDR2: MGHRA and YSYEKL. The junction had 5 bases not matched to a gene; V was cut back by 0 bases and J by 4 bases. The CDR3 loop spans 16 amino acids.

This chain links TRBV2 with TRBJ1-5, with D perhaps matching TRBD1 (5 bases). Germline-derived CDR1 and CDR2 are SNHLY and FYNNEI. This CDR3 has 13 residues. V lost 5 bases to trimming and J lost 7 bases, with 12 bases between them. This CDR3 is CASSPQVYQPQHF. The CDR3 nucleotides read TGTGCCAGCAGTCCACAGGTATACCAGCCCCAGCATTTT.